Listed here are 8 T cell receptor beta chains from one sample, sequenced in a study of T cell repertoires in cytomegalovirus infection. One entry per CDR3 protein, called by TCRdb with MiXCR from the reads. The table lists 200,000 to 300,000 distinct CDR3 sequences, roughly 15% of them singletons, with 8.5% to 9% in the top ten. Sequencing was performed on PBMCs. These receptors all come from a human donor in good health (CMV status not recorded). Some clones in this sample may be carry-over from other donors' samples.

The table lists this clonotype with many counts. This chain connects TRBV12-3 or TRBV12-4 to TRBJ1-2; 8 nucleotides agree with TRBD1. The CDR3 sequence is 12 residues long. V lost 6 bases, J lost 4 bases, and 1 base stayed unmatched. The CDR3 coding sequence is TGTGCCAGCAGCACAGGGGGCTATGGCTACACCTTC. This encodes CASSTGGYGYTF.

V is TRBV11-2 and J is TRBJ1-2; D is possibly TRBD1 (6 bases). CDR3 length equals 14 residues. The ends were cut back, 8 bases at V and 8 bases at J, with 21 bases in the middle. Germline CDR1 and CDR2: SGHAT and FQNNGV. The CDR3 coding sequence is TGTGCCAGCGAACCTCCAGGACAGATCCTGGGCTACACCTTC. This encodes CASEPPGQILGYTF.

This clonotype was recorded a few times. This chain connects TRBV28 to TRBJ1-2; TRBD1 matches 8 bases. This CDR3 comprises 15 residues. With V trimmed by 7 bases and J by 5 bases, 12 bases remained unmatched. CDR1 and CDR2 from the germline V gene are MDHEN and SYDVKM. The CDR3 nucleotides are TGTGCCAGCAACCCATTGGGACAGGCGACTTATGGCTACACCTTC. Its protein product is CASNPLGQATYGYTF.

The J gene is TRBJ2-7, the V gene TRBV14; D is possibly TRBD1 (6 bases). In germline, CDR1 is SGHDN, CDR2 FVKESK. V lost 0 bases, J lost 7 bases, and 16 bases lay in between. This CDR3 region has 15 residues. The CDR3 DNA reads as TGTGCCAGCAGCCAAGATCTTCAGGGGTGGAGGGAGCAGTACTTC. Translating gives CASSQDLQGWREQYF.

The genes are TRBV7-2 and TRBJ1-1; unclear D gene. Germline V gives CDR1 SGHTA, CDR2 FQGNSA. The V and J ends lost 1 base and 11 bases respectively, with 14 bases between them. CDR3 length: 13 residues. This CDR3 is CASSLVELRAAFF. The CDR3 DNA reads as TGTGCCAGCAGCTTAGTCGAATTGCGGGCCGCTTTCTTT. Supplemented by reference TRBV7-2 and TRBJ1-1, the full variable domain reads GAGVSQSPSNKVTEKGKDVELRCDPISGHTALYWYRQSLGQGLEFLIYFQGNSAPDKSGLPSDRFSAERTGGSVSTLTIQRTQQEDSAVYLCASSLVELRAAFFGQGTRLTVV.

The chain joins TRBV20-1 to TRBJ2-7; the D call may be TRBD1 or TRBD2 (5 bases each). Trimming took 2 bases from V and 5 from J, leaving 16 bases between them. The CDR3 consists of 14 residues. The germline CDR1 and CDR2 sequences are DFQATT and SNEGSKA (reference sequence). This chain's CDR3 is CSARPARVRDEQYF. CDR3 nucleotides: TGCAGTGCTAGACCCGCCAGGGTGAGGGACGAGCAGTACTTC.

This clonotype was detected many times. The genes are TRBV7-9 and TRBJ2-7; TRBD1 aligns across 7 bases. This CDR3 comprises 14 residues. V dropped 5 bases and J dropped 5; count of bases not matched to a gene: 9. From germline, CDR1 is SEHNR and CDR2 FQNEAQ (reference sequence). The CDR3 protein is CASSGRTGGDEQYF. The CDR3 nucleotides read TGTGCCAGCAGCGGCCGGACAGGTGGCGACGAGCAGTACTTC.

In DNA form, the CDR3 reads TGCAGTGCTAGAGAGGGGGGGCTAGCGGGAGGAAAGCCCAATGAGCAGTTCTTC. This gives the protein CSAREGGLAGGKPNEQFF. The chain carries TRBV20-1 and TRBJ2-1, with 11 positions matching TRBD2. CDR3 length: 18 amino acids. Germline V CDR1 and CDR2: DFQATT, SNEGSKA (reference sequence). V trimming: 0 bases; J trimming: 6 bases; junction bases outside the gene matches: 13.